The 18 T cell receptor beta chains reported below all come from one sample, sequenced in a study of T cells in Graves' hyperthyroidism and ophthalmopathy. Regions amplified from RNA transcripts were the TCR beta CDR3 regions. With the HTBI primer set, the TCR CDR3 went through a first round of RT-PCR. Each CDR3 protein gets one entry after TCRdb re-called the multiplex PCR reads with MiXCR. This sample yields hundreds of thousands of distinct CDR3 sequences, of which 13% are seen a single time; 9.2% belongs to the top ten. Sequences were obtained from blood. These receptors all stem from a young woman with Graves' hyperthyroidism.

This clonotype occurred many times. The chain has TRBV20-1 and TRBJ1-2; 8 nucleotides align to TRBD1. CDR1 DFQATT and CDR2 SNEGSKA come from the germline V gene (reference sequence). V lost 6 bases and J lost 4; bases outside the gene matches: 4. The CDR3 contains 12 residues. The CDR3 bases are TGCAGTGCGCGACAGGGGACCTATGGCTACACCTTC. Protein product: CSARQGTYGYTF.

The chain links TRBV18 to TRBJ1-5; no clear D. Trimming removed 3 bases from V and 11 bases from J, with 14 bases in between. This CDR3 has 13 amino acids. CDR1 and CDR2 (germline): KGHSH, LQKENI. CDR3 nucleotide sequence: TGTGCCAGCTCACCGGAACCGACTCGGTCCCAGCATTTT. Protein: CASSPEPTRSQHF.

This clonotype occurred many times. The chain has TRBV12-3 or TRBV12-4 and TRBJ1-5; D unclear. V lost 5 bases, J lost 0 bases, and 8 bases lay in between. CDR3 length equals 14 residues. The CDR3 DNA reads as TGTGCCAGCAGTGCCGTCTATAGCAATCAGCCCCAGCATTTT. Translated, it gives CASSAVYSNQPQHF.

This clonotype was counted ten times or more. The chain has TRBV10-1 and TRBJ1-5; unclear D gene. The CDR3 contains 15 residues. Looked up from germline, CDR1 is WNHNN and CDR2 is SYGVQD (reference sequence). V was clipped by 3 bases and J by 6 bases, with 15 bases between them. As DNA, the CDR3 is TGCGCCAGCAGTGACGGCCTGATTTCCAGTCAGCCCCAGCATTTT. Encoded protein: CASSDGLISSQPQHF.

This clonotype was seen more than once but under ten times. The CDR3 DNA sequence: TGTGCCATCAGTGTTCAGACTAGCGGGGAGGGTGAGCAGTTCTTC. It translates to CAISVQTSGEGEQFF. V is TRBV10-3 and J is TRBJ2-1; TRBD2 aligns across 11 bases. The CDR3 consists of 15 residues. Trimming took 4 bases from V and 9 from J; bases not matched to a gene: 8. Germline lookup yields CDR1 ENHRY and CDR2 SYGVKD.

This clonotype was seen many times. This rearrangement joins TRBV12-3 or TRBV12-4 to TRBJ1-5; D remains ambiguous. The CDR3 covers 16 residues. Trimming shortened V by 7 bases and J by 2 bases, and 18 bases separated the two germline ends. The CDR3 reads CASTLGRPRGNQPQHF. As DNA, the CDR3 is TGTGCCAGCACCCTAGGACGGCCCCGGGGCAATCAGCCCCAGCATTTT.

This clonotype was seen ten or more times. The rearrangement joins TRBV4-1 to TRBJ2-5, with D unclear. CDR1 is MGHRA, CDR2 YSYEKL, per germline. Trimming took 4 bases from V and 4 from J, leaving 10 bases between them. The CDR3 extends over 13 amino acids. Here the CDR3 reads CASSRTTGETQYF. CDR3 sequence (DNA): TGCGCCAGCAGCCGGACCACGGGAGAGACCCAGTACTTC.

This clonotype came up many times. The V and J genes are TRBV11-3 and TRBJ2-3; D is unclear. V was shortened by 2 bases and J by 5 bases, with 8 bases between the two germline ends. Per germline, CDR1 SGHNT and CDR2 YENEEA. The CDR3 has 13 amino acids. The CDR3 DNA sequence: TGTGCCAGCAGCTTACTGCTAGGAGATACGCAGTATTTT. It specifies CASSLLLGDTQYF.

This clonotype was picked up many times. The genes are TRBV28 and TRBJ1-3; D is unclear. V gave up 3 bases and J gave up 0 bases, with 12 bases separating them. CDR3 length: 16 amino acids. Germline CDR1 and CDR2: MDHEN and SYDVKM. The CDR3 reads CASSFGRIVSGNTIYF. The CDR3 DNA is TGTGCCAGCAGTTTTGGGCGGATCGTCTCTGGAAACACCATATATTTT.

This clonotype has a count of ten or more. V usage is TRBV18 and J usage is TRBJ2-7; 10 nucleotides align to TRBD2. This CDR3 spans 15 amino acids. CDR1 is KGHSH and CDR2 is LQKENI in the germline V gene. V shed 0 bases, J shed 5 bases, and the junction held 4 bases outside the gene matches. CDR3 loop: CASSPPGLAQNEQYF. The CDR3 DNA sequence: TGTGCCAGCTCACCACCGGGACTAGCGCAAAACGAGCAGTACTTC. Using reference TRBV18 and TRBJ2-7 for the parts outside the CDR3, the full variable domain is NAGVMQNPRHLVRRRGQEARLRCSPMKGHSHVYWYRQLPEEGLKFMVYLQKENIIDESGMPKERFSAEFPKEGPSILRIQQVVRGDSAAYFCASSPPGLAQNEQYFGPGTRLTVT.

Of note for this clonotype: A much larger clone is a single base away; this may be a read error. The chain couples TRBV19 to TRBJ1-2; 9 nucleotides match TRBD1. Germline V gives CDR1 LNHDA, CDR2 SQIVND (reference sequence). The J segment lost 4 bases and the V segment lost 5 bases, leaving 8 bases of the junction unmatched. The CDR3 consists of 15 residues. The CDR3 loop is CASSPGQGGAYGYTF. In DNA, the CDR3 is TGTGCCAGTAGTCCGGGACAGGGTGGGGCCTATGGCTACACCTTC.

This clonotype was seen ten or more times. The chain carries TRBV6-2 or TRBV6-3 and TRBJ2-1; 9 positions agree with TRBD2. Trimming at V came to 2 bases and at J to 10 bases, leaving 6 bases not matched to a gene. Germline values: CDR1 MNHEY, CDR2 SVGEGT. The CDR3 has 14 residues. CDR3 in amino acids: CASSYGLAGNEQFF. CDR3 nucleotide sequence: TGTGCCAGCAGTTACGGGCTAGCGGGAAACGAGCAGTTCTTC.

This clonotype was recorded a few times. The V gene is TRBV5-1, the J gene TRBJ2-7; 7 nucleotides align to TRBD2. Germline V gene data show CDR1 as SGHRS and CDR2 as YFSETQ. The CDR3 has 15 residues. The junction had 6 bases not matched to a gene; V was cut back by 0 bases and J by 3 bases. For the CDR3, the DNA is TGCGCCAGCAGCTTGGTGGGGGAGGGCCTCTACGAGCAGTACTTC. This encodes CASSLVGEGLYEQYF.

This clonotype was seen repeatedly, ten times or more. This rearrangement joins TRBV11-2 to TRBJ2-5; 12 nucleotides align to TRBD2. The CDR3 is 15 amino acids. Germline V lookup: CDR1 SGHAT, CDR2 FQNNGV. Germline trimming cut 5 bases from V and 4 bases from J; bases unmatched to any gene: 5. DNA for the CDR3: TGTGCCAGCAGCCGGACTAGCGGGACAGGAGAGACCCAGTACTTC. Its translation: CASSRTSGTGETQYF.

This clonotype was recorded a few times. CDR3 in DNA: TGTGCCATCAGTCCGACAGGGGGCTTTTCGATCCGGCAAGAGACCCAGTACTTC. Its protein product is CAISPTGGFSIRQETQYF. This sequence joins TRBV10-3 and TRBJ2-5; 10 nucleotides match TRBD1. Germline V gene lookup returns CDR1 ENHRY and CDR2 SYGVKD. Germline trimming cut 5 bases from V and 2 bases from J; bases unmatched to any gene: 14. The CDR3 is made up of 18 amino acids.

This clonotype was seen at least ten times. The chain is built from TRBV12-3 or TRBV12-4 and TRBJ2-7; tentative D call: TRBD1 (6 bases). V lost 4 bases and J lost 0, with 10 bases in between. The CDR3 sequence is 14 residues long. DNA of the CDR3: TGTGCCAGCAGTTCTTGGGACAACTCCTACGAGCAGTACTTC. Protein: CASSSWDNSYEQYF.

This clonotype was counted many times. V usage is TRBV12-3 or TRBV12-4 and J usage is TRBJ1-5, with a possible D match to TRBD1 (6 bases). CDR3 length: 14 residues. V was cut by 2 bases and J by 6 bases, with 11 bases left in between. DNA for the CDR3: TGTGCCAGCAGTTTAACCAGGGGCGGTCAGCCCCAGCATTTT. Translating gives CASSLTRGGQPQHF.

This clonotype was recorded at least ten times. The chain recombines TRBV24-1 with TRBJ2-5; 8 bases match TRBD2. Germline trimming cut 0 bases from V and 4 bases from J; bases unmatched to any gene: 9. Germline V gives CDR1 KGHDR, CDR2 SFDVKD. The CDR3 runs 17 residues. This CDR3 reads CATSDLREGDGRETQYF. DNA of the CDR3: TGTGCCACCAGTGATTTGCGGGAGGGGGATGGACGAGAGACCCAGTACTTC.